This is a list of T cell receptor beta chains from one sample in a study of control samples from healthy donors and cancer patients. Repertoires were generated with immunoSEQ multiplex PCR, while TCRdb's copy carries only in-frame clones and drops some. The sample has 95,000 to 130,000 clones, approximately 90% seen once. Sequencing used PBMCs. All receptors derive from a woman aged 45-59 years with colorectal cancer. The CDR3 runs from the conserved cysteine through the conserved F or W. D genes are given only for firm matches. Clone sizes are given selectively: once, few, many, or a class where the clone is expanded.

CDR3 DNA | CDR3 protein | J gene | V gene | D gene | clone size
TGTGCCAGCAGTAGGGACAGGTCCTACGAGCAGTACTTC | CASSRDRSYEQYF | TRBJ2-7 | TRBV12-3/TRBV12-4 | TRBD1 | few
TGTGCCACCCCCCACCGGAACACCGGGGAGCTGTTTTTT | CATPHRNTGELFF | TRBJ2-2 | TRBV15 | - | -
TGTGCCAGCAGCTTGGAGCCAGCGGGGGGGCCCCATGAGCAGTTCTTC | CASSLEPAGGPHEQFF | TRBJ2-1 | TRBV5-4 | TRBD2 | -
TGCGCCAGCAGCCCTTTAGCGGGGGCCTACAATGAGCAGTTCTTC | CASSPLAGAYNEQFF | TRBJ2-1 | TRBV10-1 | TRBD2 | -
TGTGCCATCAGCCCCAGAGGGGGGGGCCGGGGGACCGGGGAGCTGTTTTTT | CAISPRGGGRGTGELFF | TRBJ2-2 | TRBV10-3 | - | -
TGTGCCAGCAGTGACTCCGGGGCACTAAAGGGTCAGTACTTC | CASSDSGALKGQYF | TRBJ2-4 | TRBV28 | - | -
TGTGCCAGCAGCCAAGAACAAAACTATGGCTACACCTTC | CASSQEQNYGYTF | TRBJ1-2 | TRBV3-1/TRBV3-2 | - | once
TGTGCCAGCAGCGCCAGGGCCGGGGGGGGGTTTCATGAGCAGTTCTTC | CASSARAGGGFHEQFF | TRBJ2-1 | TRBV5-4 | TRBD2 | -
TGCGCCAGCAGCCTAACGGGACAGTCTATCGAGCAGTACTTC | CASSLTGQSIEQYF | TRBJ2-7 | TRBV5-1 | TRBD1 | -
TGTGCCAGTAGTATAACCGTAAGAGGACAGGGGGCAGGAGAGACCCAGTACTTC | CASSITVRGQGAGETQYF | TRBJ2-5 | TRBV19 | TRBD1 | -
TGCACCAGCAGCCATGCAAGGGACCGCTTGGGCGATACGCAGTATTTT | CTSSHARDRLGDTQYF | TRBJ2-3 | TRBV1 | - | -
TGTGCCAGCAGTGAATCAGCGGGAGGGACCGGGGAGCTGTTTTTT | CASSESAGGTGELFF | TRBJ2-2 | TRBV2 | TRBD2 | -
TGCAGCGCCCGGAGGGGCTACCAAGAGACCCAGTACTTC | CSARRGYQETQYF | TRBJ2-5 | TRBV29-1 | - | -
TGTGCCAGCAGTGAGGGGCAGGCCTCTGGAAACACCATATATTTT | CASSEGQASGNTIYF | TRBJ1-3 | TRBV2 | - | once
TGCGCCAGCAGCATCGGACAAGCGGATTCACCCCTCCACTTT | CASSIGQADSPLHF | TRBJ1-6 | TRBV5-1 | - | few
TGTGCCTGGAGTGTACAGAGCGGGGAGGTCCATGGCTACACCTTC | CAWSVQSGEVHGYTF | TRBJ1-2 | TRBV30 | - | -
TGTGCCAGCTCACCACTTCTTCGGACGAGCGGGAGTTTCCGCGAGACCCAGTACTTC | CASSPLLRTSGSFRETQYF | TRBJ2-5 | TRBV18 | TRBD2 | -
TGCGCCAGCAGTCCCGGGACAAACAGGTTGGGCACCGGGGAGCTGTTTTTT | CASSPGTNRLGTGELFF | TRBJ2-2 | TRBV5-1 | - | once
TGTGCCAGCAGCTTGGATGCTTTCCGCACAGATACGCAGTATTTT | CASSLDAFRTDTQYF | TRBJ2-3 | TRBV5-4 | - | once
TGTGCCAGCAGCTGGGGGGATCTGTACGAGCAGTACTTC | CASSWGDLYEQYF | TRBJ2-7 | TRBV5-5 | - | once
TGTGCCAGCAGTATGGACACAGGTTACAATGAGCAGTTCTTC | CASSMDTGYNEQFF | TRBJ2-1 | TRBV25-1 | - | -
TGTGCCAGCAGTATTAGTGGACAGTTTGGCTACACCTTC | CASSISGQFGYTF | TRBJ1-2 | TRBV6-2/TRBV6-3 | - | -
TGCGCCAGCCGGGACGGATACGAGCAGTACTTC | CASRDGYEQYF | TRBJ2-7 | TRBV5-1 | - | -
TGTGCCAGCAAGGACAACCCGAGGACTGAAGCTTTCTTT | CASKDNPRTEAFF | TRBJ1-1 | TRBV6-5 | - | -
TGTGCCAGTAGCTACAGGGAAGGGTACGAGCAGTACTTC | CASSYREGYEQYF | TRBJ2-7 | TRBV19 | - | -
TGTGCCAGCAGCGTAGACCTCGCGGGGGGGAACATTCAGTACTTC | CASSVDLAGGNIQYF | TRBJ2-4 | TRBV9 | TRBD2 | -
TGTGCCAGCAGGTCGACTAGCGCCACCGGGGAGCTGTTTTTT | CASRSTSATGELFF | TRBJ2-2 | TRBV6-5 | TRBD2 | -
TGTGCCAGCAGTTTACGAGACACCCGGGTCGCTTTCTTT | CASSLRDTRVAFF | TRBJ1-1 | TRBV12-3/TRBV12-4 | - | -
TGCAGTGCTAGAGGGAACACTGAAGCTTTCTTT | CSARGNTEAFF | TRBJ1-1 | TRBV20-1 | - | once
TGTGCCAGCAGCCAACATGTTGCCGAGGGTTTAAACACTGAAGCTTTCTTT | CASSQHVAEGLNTEAFF | TRBJ1-1 | TRBV7-6 | - | -
TGCGCCAGCAGTGAGTCGAAGAGCGGCACCGGGGAGCTGTTTTTT | CASSESKSGTGELFF | TRBJ2-2 | TRBV10-1 | - | -
TGTGCCAGTAGCCAGGGACAGATTTTGAAGAACACTGAAGCTTTCTTT | CASSQGQILKNTEAFF | TRBJ1-1 | TRBV19 | TRBD1 | -
TGTGCCAGCAGCCTGCCTAACTCTGAAGCTTTCTTT | CASSLPNSEAFF | TRBJ1-1 | TRBV7-9 | - | -
TGTGCCAGCAGCTTTGGACTACCCGAGGGAGAGACCCAGTACTTC | CASSFGLPEGETQYF | TRBJ2-5 | TRBV7-6 | - | -
TGTGCCAGCAGCGTAGGGGTAGCGGGCGAGACCCAGTACTTC | CASSVGVAGETQYF | TRBJ2-5 | TRBV9 | TRBD2 | -
TGTGCCAGCCGACGGATCAGTGAGTTCTTC | CASRRISEFF | TRBJ2-1 | TRBV2 | - | -
TGTGCCAGTAGTGAGACTCCAGGGGGCTCATCACCCCTCCACTTT | CASSETPGGSSPLHF | TRBJ1-6 | TRBV19 | TRBD1 | -
TGTGCCAGCTCACTCCAGGAGGAACTGTTTTTT | CASSLQEELFF | TRBJ1-4 | TRBV18 | - | -
TGTGCCAGTAGCTCCGGGTCCTATAATTCACCCCTCCACTTT | CASSSGSYNSPLHF | TRBJ1-6 | TRBV19 | - | -
TGTGCCAGCAGTTACTCGATGGGGGCGGCGACCAATGAGCAGTTCTTC | CASSYSMGAATNEQFF | TRBJ2-1 | TRBV6-6 | - | -
TGTGCCTGGAATCTCGACTCGAGAACGCAGTATTTT | CAWNLDSRTQYF | TRBJ2-3 | TRBV30 | - | once
TGTGCCAGCAGCTTAGCGCGGGGGGGAAATTCACCCCTCCACTTT | CASSLARGGNSPLHF | TRBJ1-6 | TRBV7-2 | - | -
TGTGCCAGCAGTGAGTGGGGGGGCGGGCTGGATGAGCAGTTCTTC | CASSEWGGGLDEQFF | TRBJ2-1 | TRBV25-1 | - | -
TGTGCCAGCAGTAAGGGACTTCTAAAAACGGAGCTGTTTTTT | CASSKGLLKTELFF | TRBJ2-2 | TRBV27 | - | -
TGCGCCAGCAGACCAGCCGGGACAGGGGCTTCACCCCTCCACTTT | CASRPAGTGASPLHF | TRBJ1-6 | TRBV5-1 | TRBD1 | -
TGTGCCAGCAGTTTAGGGAGGGGGGGAAGCTACGAGCAGTACTTC | CASSLGRGGSYEQYF | TRBJ2-7 | TRBV28 | - | -
TGTGCCAGCCGCAGGGGTCCTGGTAGGGAGACCCAGTACTTC | CASRRGPGRETQYF | TRBJ2-5 | TRBV28 | - | -
TGCGCCAGCAAACGAACTGAAAACACTGAAGCTTTCTTT | CASKRTENTEAFF | TRBJ1-1 | TRBV5-1 | - | -
TGCGCCAGCAGCTCAGGACAGGGGAAGCAGAACACTGAAGCTTTCTTT | CASSSGQGKQNTEAFF | TRBJ1-1 | TRBV5-1 | TRBD1 | once
TGTGCCAGCAGCTTCGGTCTGGGGAGGGCTACGGGAAACACCATATATTTT | CASSFGLGRATGNTIYF | TRBJ1-3 | TRBV7-9 | - | -
TGTGCCAGCAGTTACTCTGGGGGGACCGGGGAGCTGTTTTTT | CASSYSGGTGELFF | TRBJ2-2 | TRBV6-2/TRBV6-3 | - | -
TGTGCCAGCCTTTACAACACTGAAGCTTTCTTT | CASLYNTEAFF | TRBJ1-1 | TRBV2 | - | -
TGTGCCAGCAGTCCTGGTGGGTACGGGGAGCTGTTTTTT | CASSPGGYGELFF | TRBJ2-2 | TRBV12-3/TRBV12-4 | - | -
TGTGCCAGCAGTTTCCGACAGGGGGCGAATTCACCCCTCCACTTT | CASSFRQGANSPLHF | TRBJ1-6 | TRBV6-2/TRBV6-3 | TRBD1 | -
TGCGCCAGCAGCCCTAGAGACAGGGAAGGAGAAAAGCAGTACTTC | CASSPRDREGEKQYF | TRBJ2-7 | TRBV5-1 | TRBD1 | -
TGTGCCAGCAGCTTAGATAAAAACAGGGCTCTCCAGTTCTTC | CASSLDKNRALQFF | TRBJ2-1 | TRBV11-3 | - | few
TGTGCCAGCAGCAAAAAGCGGGACATCCAAGAGACCCAGTACTTC | CASSKKRDIQETQYF | TRBJ2-5 | TRBV7-7 | - | once
TGTGCCAGCAGGGGCACAGATACGCAGTATTTT | CASRGTDTQYF | TRBJ2-3 | TRBV27 | - | -
TGTGCCAGCAGCGAACAACAGGGTCTTGGCTACACCTTC | CASSEQQGLGYTF | TRBJ1-2 | TRBV7-3 | - | few
TGTGCCAGCAGCCAAGCTAGGGACACTGAAGCTTTCTTT | CASSQARDTEAFF | TRBJ1-1 | TRBV3-1/TRBV3-2 | - | -